One and the same sample provided the 23 T cell receptor beta chains below, sequenced in a study of blood T cell repertoires in COVID-19. Only in-frame clones appear in the TCRdb table, and some are missing; sequencing was by immunoSEQ multiplex PCR. The sample includes 170,000 or so clones, roughly 86% of them seen just once. The sample taken for sequencing was peripheral blood. These TCRs come from a man in his forties with active or convalescent COVID-19.

This chain joins TRBV3-1 (or the pseudogene TRBV3-2) and TRBJ2-3; possibly TRBD1 for D (5 bases). V lost 5 bases and J lost 1, with 19 bases in between. The germline CDR1 and CDR2 sequences are LGHDT and YNNKEL (reference sequence). This CDR3 is built from 17 residues. This CDR3 reads CASSTSGFGIRTDTQYF. The CDR3 nucleotides are TGTGCCAGCAGCACTTCAGGGTTTGGGATCCGCACAGATACGCAGTATTTT.

The chain is built from TRBV28 and TRBJ1-5; no firm D call. The CDR3 has 12 residues. Germline CDR1 MDHEN, CDR2 SYDVKM. V gave up 5 bases and J gave up 6 bases, with 8 bases separating them. CDR3 residues: CASSIRGQPQHF. CDR3 sequence (DNA): TGTGCCAGCAGTATCCGGGGTCAGCCCCAGCATTTT.

The CDR3 loop reads CASSPRQGTDTQYF. The CDR3 nucleotides read TGTGCCAGCAGCCCTAGACAGGGCACAGATACGCAGTATTTT. The chain has TRBV28 and TRBJ2-3, with D maybe TRBD1 (6 bases). The ends were cut back, 6 bases at V and 1 base at J, with 11 bases in the middle. This CDR3 region has 14 residues. Germline CDR1 and CDR2: MDHEN and SYDVKM.

The gene calls are TRBV7-2 and TRBJ1-6; 9 nucleotides align to TRBD1. CDR1 and CDR2 (germline): SGHTA, FQGNSA. V shed 1 base and J 14 bases; nucleotides not matched to a gene: 9. This CDR3 has 15 amino acids. The CDR3 is CASSLVGQGSGALHF. The CDR3 DNA reads as TGTGCCAGCAGCTTAGTTGGACAGGGGTCGGGGGCCCTCCACTTT.

This rearrangement joins TRBV7-9 to TRBJ2-7; 11 nucleotides match TRBD1. Germline V CDR1 and CDR2: SEHNR, FQNEAQ (reference sequence). Germline trimming cut 5 bases from V and 0 bases from J; bases unmatched to any gene: 6. CDR3 length equals 16 residues. The CDR3 loop is CASSPRGTGGSYEQYF. The CDR3 nucleotides are TGTGCCAGCAGCCCGCGAGGGACAGGGGGCTCCTACGAGCAGTACTTC.

The chain joins TRBV18 to TRBJ1-3, with D possibly matching TRBD1 (5 bases). Trimming removed 8 bases at V and 8 bases at J, with 13 bases between. The CDR3 covers 12 residues. Germline V gives CDR1 KGHSH, CDR2 LQKENI. This CDR3 reads CASATIGDTIYF. Here the CDR3 DNA reads TGTGCCAGCGCAACCATAGGGGACACCATATATTTT.

V is TRBV4-3 and J is TRBJ2-2, with D unresolved. In germline, CDR1 is LGHNA, CDR2 YSLEER. The CDR3 has 12 amino acids. The V end was cut by 1 base, the J end by 7 bases, with 4 bases between. The CDR3 nucleotides read TGCGCCAGCAGCCAAGGCTACGGGGAGCTGTTTTTT. Translation gives CASSQGYGELFF.

Notes on this clone: Additional DNA sequences in this sample encode the identical CDR3. V and J are TRBV18 and TRBJ1-3; TRBD1 might be the D (6 bases). The V and J ends lost 6 bases and 4 bases respectively, with 13 bases between them. CDR1 and CDR2 from the germline V gene are KGHSH and LQKENI. The CDR3 is made up of 14 amino acids. The CDR3 reads CASSPTGSGNTIYF. For the CDR3, the DNA is TGTGCCAGCTCGCCGACAGGATCAGGAAACACCATATATTTT.

Only one count was recorded for this clone. This rearrangement joins TRBV6-1 to TRBJ1-2, with a weak D call TRBD1 (6 bases). V was shortened by 1 base and J by 8 bases, with 11 bases between the two germline ends. This CDR3 is 13 amino acids long. Germline CDR1 is MNHNS and CDR2 is SASEGT. The CDR3 protein is CASSEDRVGGYTF. The CDR3 DNA is TGTGCCAGCAGTGAAGACAGGGTAGGAGGCTACACCTTC.

This sequence joins TRBV4-1 and TRBJ2-5, with TRBD1 as a possible D gene (6 bases). This CDR3 is 15 amino acids long. Between the trimmed V and J ends, which lost 4 bases and 1 base, there was a span of 13 bases. The germline gives CDR1 MGHRA, CDR2 YSYEKL. The DNA of the CDR3 is TGCGCCAGCAGCCTTACCGAGGACAGCCAAGAGACCCAGTACTTC. This encodes CASSLTEDSQETQYF.

This chain connects TRBV2 to TRBJ1-5; tentative D call: TRBD1 (5 bases). Germline V gene lookup returns CDR1 SNHLY and CDR2 FYNNEI. This CDR3 spans 12 amino acids. V was clipped by 5 bases and J by 7 bases, with 9 bases between them. The CDR3 sequence: CASSQGVQPQHF. The CDR3 DNA is TGTGCCAGCAGTCAGGGTGTCCAGCCCCAGCATTTT. The variable domain in full, completed from reference TRBV2 and TRBJ1-5, reads EPEVTQTPSHQVTQMGQEVILRCVPISNHLYFYWYRQILGQKVEFLVSFYNNEISEKSEIFDDQFSVERPDGSNFTLKIRSTKLEDSAMYFCASSQGVQPQHFGDGTRLSIL.

V and J are TRBV11-2 and TRBJ2-7, with 11 bases that match TRBD2. After removal of 4 bases from V and 4 bases from J, the junction contained 9 bases not matched to a gene. The CDR3 runs 16 residues. Germline V gene data show CDR1 as SGHAT and CDR2 as FQNNGV. The CDR3 sequence: CASSSAGSSGGYEQYF. As DNA, the CDR3 is TGTGCCAGCAGCTCAGCGGGTTCTAGCGGGGGGTACGAGCAGTACTTC.

This rearrangement joins TRBV28 to TRBJ1-2, with TRBD1 matching over 10 bases. The CDR3 has 15 residues. J gave up 4 bases and V 6 bases, and 8 bases lay outside the gene matches. Germline V gene data show CDR1 as MDHEN and CDR2 as SYDVKM. The CDR3, as DNA: TGTGCCAGCAGATTAGACAGGGGGCTGGGCTATGGCTACACCTTC. It translates to CASRLDRGLGYGYTF.

J is TRBJ2-5 and V is TRBV2; D possibly corresponds to TRBD1 (6 bases). CDR1 is SNHLY and CDR2 is FYNNEI in the germline V gene. V was clipped by 5 bases and J by 0 bases, with 7 bases between them. There are 13 residues in the CDR3. The chain's CDR3 is CASSWTDQETQYF. The DNA of the CDR3 is TGTGCCAGCAGTTGGACAGACCAAGAGACCCAGTACTTC.

V and J are TRBV28 and TRBJ2-1; 10 positions agree with TRBD2. This CDR3 region has 15 residues. Germline lookup yields CDR1 MDHEN and CDR2 SYDVKM. Losses at the gene ends were 3 bases for V and 6 bases for J; bases not matched to a gene: 5. CDR3 sequence reads: CASSLVLAGTNEQFF. The CDR3 DNA follows: TGTGCCAGCAGTTTGGTACTAGCGGGGACCAATGAGCAGTTCTTC. Combining the CDR3 with reference TRBV28 and TRBJ2-1 gives the whole variable domain DVKVTQSSRYLVKRTGEKVFLECVQDMDHENMFWYRQDPGLGLRLIYFSYDVKMKEKGDIPEGYSVSREKKERFSLILESASTNQTSMYLCASSLVLAGTNEQFFGPGTRLTVL.

The table lists this clone with a count of one. The chain employs TRBV20-1 and TRBJ1-1, with D hard to call. Trimming shortened V by 5 bases and J by 9 bases, and 10 bases separated the two germline ends. Germline CDR1 and CDR2: DFQATT and SNEGSKA (reference sequence). The CDR3 is 10 amino acids. CDR3 sequence reads: CSAGERKAFF. As DNA, the CDR3 is TGCAGTGCTGGGGAGCGTAAAGCTTTCTTT.

The chain has TRBV6-5 and TRBJ1-5; tentative D call: TRBD1 (6 bases). Trimming took 8 bases from V and 8 from J, leaving 16 bases between them. Looked up from germline, CDR1 is MNHEY and CDR2 is SVGAGI. The CDR3 runs 13 residues. The DNA of the CDR3 is TGTGCCAGCGGAGGGGGGGGTGTAGAGCCCCAGCATTTT. Amino acid sequence: CASGGGGVEPQHF.

In DNA, the CDR3 is TGTGCCAGCACCTCAACTCCAGATACGCAGTATTTT. It yields the protein CASTSTPDTQYF. V is TRBV27 and J is TRBJ2-3; D not resolved. Per the germline V gene, CDR1 is MNHEY and CDR2 is SMNVEV (reference sequence). The CDR3 is 12 amino acids. V was pared by 7 bases and J by 4 bases, with 9 bases between.

V is TRBV4-3 and J is TRBJ1-6; D might be TRBD1 (5 bases). From germline, CDR1 is LGHNA and CDR2 YSLEER. The CDR3 contains 15 residues. V was pared by 0 bases and J by 6 bases, with 9 bases between. The CDR3 spells CASSQEAGINSPLHF. In nucleotides, the CDR3 is TGCGCCAGCAGCCAAGAGGCAGGGATTAATTCACCCCTCCACTTT.

The chain carries TRBV4-2 and TRBJ2-7; 9 nucleotides align to TRBD1. With V trimmed by 4 bases and J by 3 bases, 4 bases remained unmatched. The CDR3 runs to 14 residues. CDR1 LGHNA and CDR2 YNFKEQ come from the germline V gene. In DNA form, the CDR3 reads TGTGCCAGCAGCCGGGACAGGGACAACTACGAGCAGTACTTC. Its protein is CASSRDRDNYEQYF.

Only one count was recorded for this clone. The rearrangement uses TRBV4-2 and TRBJ2-7; D gene ambiguous. The V gene lost 1 base and the J gene lost 3 bases, with 7 bases spanning the gap. Germline V gene data show CDR1 as LGHNA and CDR2 as YNFKEQ. CDR3 length: 13 residues. As DNA, the CDR3 is TGTGCCAGCAGCCAAGGCGGCATCTACGAGCAGTACTTC. It encodes CASSQGGIYEQYF.

The chain carries TRBV7-2 and TRBJ1-1; tentative D call: TRBD1 (6 bases). The CDR3 covers 14 residues. Trimming took 4 bases from V and 0 from J, leaving 9 bases between them. Germline assignment: CDR1 SGHTA and CDR2 FQGNSA. The CDR3 DNA reads as TGTGCCAGCAGCTCCAGGGGAATGAACACTGAAGCTTTCTTT. It yields the protein CASSSRGMNTEAFF.

This chain joins TRBV19 and TRBJ1-1; 7 nucleotides match TRBD1. Germline trimming cut 5 bases from V and 7 bases from J; bases unmatched to any gene: 10. The length of the CDR3 is 14 residues. Germline CDR1 LNHDA, CDR2 SQIVND (reference sequence). The DNA for the CDR3 is TGTGCCAGTAGTTCTTCGACAGGGAGCGGTGAAGCTTTCTTT. It specifies CASSSSTGSGEAFF. The whole variable domain, remainder taken from reference TRBV19 and TRBJ1-1, is DGGITQSPKYLFRKEGQNVTLSCEQNLNHDAMYWYRQDPGQGLRLIYYSQIVNDFQKGDIAEGYSVSREKKESFPLTVTSAQKNPTAFYLCASSSSTGSGEAFFGQGTRLTVV.